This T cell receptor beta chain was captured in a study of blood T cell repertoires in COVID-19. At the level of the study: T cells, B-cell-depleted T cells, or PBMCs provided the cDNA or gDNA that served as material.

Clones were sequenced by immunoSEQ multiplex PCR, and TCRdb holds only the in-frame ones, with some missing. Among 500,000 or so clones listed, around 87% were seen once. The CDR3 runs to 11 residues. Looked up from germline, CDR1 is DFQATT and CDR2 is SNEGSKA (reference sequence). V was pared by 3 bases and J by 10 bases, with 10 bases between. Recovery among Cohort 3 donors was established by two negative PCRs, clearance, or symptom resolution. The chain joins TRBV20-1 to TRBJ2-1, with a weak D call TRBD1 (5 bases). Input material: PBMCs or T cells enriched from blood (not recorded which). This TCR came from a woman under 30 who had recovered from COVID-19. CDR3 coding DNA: TGCAGTGCTAGTGTATGGGGCGAGCAGTTCTTC. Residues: CSASVWGEQFF.